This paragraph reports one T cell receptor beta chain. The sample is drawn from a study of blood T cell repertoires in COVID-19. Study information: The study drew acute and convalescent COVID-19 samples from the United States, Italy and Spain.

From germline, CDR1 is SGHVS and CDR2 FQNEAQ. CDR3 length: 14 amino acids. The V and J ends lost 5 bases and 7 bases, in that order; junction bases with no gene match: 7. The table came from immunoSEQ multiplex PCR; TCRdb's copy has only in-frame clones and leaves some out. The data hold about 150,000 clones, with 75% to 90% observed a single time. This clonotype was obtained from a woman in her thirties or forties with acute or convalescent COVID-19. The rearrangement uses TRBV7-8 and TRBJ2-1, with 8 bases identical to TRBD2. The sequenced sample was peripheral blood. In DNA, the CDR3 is TGTGCCAGCAGCCCCGGGACTAGTCCTAATGAGCAGTTCTTC. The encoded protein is CASSPGTSPNEQFF.